This TCR beta chain is from a study of vaccination effects on CD4 cells after COVID-19. Turning to the study itself: Each person got two doses of an mRNA SARS-CoV-2 vaccine, BNT162b2 or mRNA-1273. Regarding the study as a whole: Marked clonal contraction was seen in infection- and vaccine-induced clones late after vaccination.

Data came from immunoSEQ multiplex PCR; TCRdb stores just in-frame clones and leaves some out. The sample records 20,000 to 30,000 clones, over 70% being singletons. The CDR3 length is 12 residues. Trimming removed 1 base from V and 8 bases from J, with 7 bases in between. Germline CDR1 is SGDLS and CDR2 is YYNGEE. Pools of viral peptides were used by the ViraFEST assay to expand antigen-specific CD4+ T cells ahead of sequencing. At the end of over 8 days of culture, CD4+ T cells were isolated. Nobody among the vaccine recipients had prior SARS-CoV-2 infection (nucleocapsid antibodies were negative). PBMC cultures contained approximately 1.8 million cells per well, 9.5 to 10 IU/ml IL-2 and around 9.4 ug/ml peptides. On both days 3 and 7, half of the culture medium was replaced with IL-2 medium. Remarks on this clone: Its antigen is not known.

This rearrangement joins TRBV9 to TRBJ2-1; tentative D call: TRBD1 (5 bases). The source was CD4+ T cells from PBMCs cultured with HCoV-NL63 spike peptides, collected before COVID-19 vaccination. The receptor was derived from a human donor who received a COVID-19 vaccine. The CDR3 DNA follows: TGTGCCAGCAGCGTACAGGGCCATGAGCAGTTCTTC. It codes for CASSVQGHEQFF.